One T cell receptor (beta chain) is described in this entry. Its antigen is as yet unknown. This entry is derived from a study of cytomegalovirus exposure and HLA in healthy donors. Broader study findings: Analyses of presence and absence presupposed an approximately uniform sequencing depth across donors. Trimming of TCR beta V- and J-genes showed a link, identified in a later analysis, to a missense DCLRE1C variant. Among TCR sequences, most were rare, though some public TCRs appeared in many donors. Relative to the 666-donor mean, N-insertions were reportedly fewer in an Asian-associated ancestry cluster in a later analysis.

The PCR made use of 60 Vbeta and 13 Jbeta primers. Clones were read by immunoSEQ multiplex PCR, and TCRdb kept only the in-frame ones, dropping some. The sample contains about 150,000 clones, 72% of which appear only once. The V end was cut by 7 bases, the J end by 5 bases, with 11 bases between. The CDR3 length is 12 residues. The material sequenced was PBMCs. The TCR was taken from a man aged 35 to 55 in good health and CMV-seronegative. V usage is TRBV23-1 and J usage is TRBJ1-1; no definite D call. TRBV23-1 is an open reading frame whose function is uncertain. CDR3 sequence (DNA): TGCGCCAGCATAATGTCGGGGACTGAAGCTTTCTTT. It translates to CASIMSGTEAFF.